This T cell receptor (beta chain) was obtained from a study of T cell responses to AZD1222 COVID-19 vaccine. V lost 0 bases and J 9 bases, leaving 7 bases between the germline ends. This CDR3 is 12 amino acids long. Germline lookup yields CDR1 SGHTS and CDR2 YDEGEE. Profiling relied on immunoSEQ multiplex PCR, and the TCRdb table lists in-frame clones only, not all of them. In the table there are 95,000 to 150,000 clones, around 90% of which are singletons. On this clone: The target antigen is unknown.

Study results and caveats: Among spike-specific TCRs, nearly half reportedly target unmutated variant regions. There were mostly white British donors and more females than males, and clonal diversity was possibly underestimated.

Material: peripheral blood, obtained on day 0 of MenACWY control vaccination. The chain combines TRBV5-8 with TRBJ1-5; D remains unclear. This TCR came from an adult in good health. CDR3 region: CASSLVWGPQHF. The DNA for the CDR3 is TGTGCCAGCAGCTTGGTGTGGGGGCCCCAGCATTTT.